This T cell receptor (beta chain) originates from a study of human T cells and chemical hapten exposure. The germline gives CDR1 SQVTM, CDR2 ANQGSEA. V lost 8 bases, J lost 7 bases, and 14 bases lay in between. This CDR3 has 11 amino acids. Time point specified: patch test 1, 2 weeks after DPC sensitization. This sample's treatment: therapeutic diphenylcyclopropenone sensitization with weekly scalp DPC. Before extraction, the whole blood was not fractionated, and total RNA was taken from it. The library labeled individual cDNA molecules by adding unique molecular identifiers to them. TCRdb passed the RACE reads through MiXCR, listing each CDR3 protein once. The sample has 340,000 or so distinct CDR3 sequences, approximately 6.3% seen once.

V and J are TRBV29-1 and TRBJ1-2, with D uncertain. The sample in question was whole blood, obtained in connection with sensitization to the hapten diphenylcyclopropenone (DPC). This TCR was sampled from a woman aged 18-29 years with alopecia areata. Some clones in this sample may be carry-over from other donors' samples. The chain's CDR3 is CSIASESGYTF. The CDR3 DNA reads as TGCAGCATTGCTTCAGAATCTGGCTACACCTTC.